The 6 T cell receptor beta chains presented below share a single source sample, sequenced in a study of control samples from healthy donors and cancer patients. Sequencing used immunoSEQ multiplex PCR; TCRdb keeps in-frame clones, though not all of them. Of under 80,000 clones in the sample, 93% were seen once. Sequencing was carried out using PBMCs. These receptors were obtained from a woman in her 40s with lung cancer.

The chain has TRBV21-1 and TRBJ1-1. TRBV21-1 is annotated as a pseudogene. The CDR3 has 18 amino acids. The CDR3 DNA reads as TGTGCCAGCAGCAAAAAATCAATTCAGGGCGAGGGGAACACTGAAGCTTTCTTT. This translates into CASSKKSIQGEGNTEAFF.

By share, this clone counts as medium-sized (0.01 to 0.1%). The rearrangement joins TRBV4-1 to TRBJ1-2; D is undetermined. Deletions cut 1 base from V and 8 bases from J, with 11 bases between. Germline CDR1 and CDR2: MGHRA and YSYEKL. This CDR3 contains 13 residues. In DNA form, the CDR3 reads TGCGCCAGCAGCCAAGTTCGGCACTCCGGCTACACCTTC. Its protein is CASSQVRHSGYTF.

The chain carries TRBV14 and TRBJ1-1; no clear D. Trimming pared 1 base from V and 0 bases from J, leaving 6 bases between. CDR1 and CDR2 from the germline V gene are SGHDN and FVKESK. CDR3 size: 14 residues. The CDR3 DNA reads as TGTGCCAGCAGCCAAGTACGGTTGAACACTGAAGCTTTCTTT. Translating gives CASSQVRLNTEAFF.

The sample holds one count of this clone. The chain links TRBV7-9 to TRBJ1-2; D remains ambiguous. The CDR3 loop spans 14 amino acids. The ends were cut back, 4 bases at V and 4 bases at J, with 13 bases in the middle. Germline CDR1 SEHNR, CDR2 FQNEAQ (reference sequence). CDR3 nucleotides: TGTGCCAGCAGCTCGGCCACGGACCCCTATGGCTACACCTTC. Encoded protein: CASSSATDPYGYTF.

This chain joins TRBV7-6 and TRBJ2-7, with D possibly matching TRBD2 (5 bases). There are 15 residues in the CDR3. V lost 7 bases to trimming and J lost 0 bases, with 16 bases between them. Per the germline V gene, CDR1 is SGHVS and CDR2 is FNYEAQ. For the CDR3, the DNA is TGTGCCAGCACCCCGACGGATGGAGGCTCCTACGAGCAGTACTTC. The encoded protein is CASTPTDGGSYEQYF.

The CDR3 bases are TGTGCCAGTAAAATCGGCACGAGGGGGAATAGCAATCAGCCCCAGCATTTT. This encodes CASKIGTRGNSNQPQHF. The V gene is TRBV19, the J gene TRBJ1-5; a possible D gene is TRBD1 (6 bases). Germline values: CDR1 LNHDA, CDR2 SQIVND (reference sequence). With 7 bases removed from V and 0 bases from J, the gap between germline ends came to 19 bases. This CDR3 region has 17 residues.